This T cell receptor beta chain was captured in a study of T cells in Graves' hyperthyroidism and ophthalmopathy (dated by TCRdb to about 2019). A note on the overall study: Peripheral blood was collected at initial diagnosis, before any treatment. In addition, the study compared T-cell repertoires in thyroid tissue and in blood from about 6 Graves' hyperthyroidism patients. A discovery cohort of around 98 patients, approximately 45 with Graves' ophthalmopathy and over 55 with stable Graves' hyperthyroidism, was used to find distinguishing TCR V-J signatures. The roughly 91 discovery patients were randomly split 7:3 into training and test sets. After blood sampling, hyperthyroidism patients were treated with methimazole at a starting dose of 30 mg daily, and ophthalmopathy patients were treated with high-dose intravenous methylprednisolone. The paper describes TCR Vbeta CDR3 sequencing of 135 peripheral blood samples, made up of 43 ophthalmopathy patients, over 70 hyperthyroidism patients and about 17 progressor patients. Prospective prediction of ophthalmopathy was tested in an independent validation cohort of 18 to 20 hyperthyroidism patients and 17 patients who later progressed to ophthalmopathy.

The TCR beta CDR3 regions were amplified from the RNA transcripts. The TCR CDR3 was subjected to a first round of RT-PCR using the HTBI primer set and the Qiagen OneStep RT-PCR kit. A second multiplex PCR round built the libraries, followed by size selection and purification. Libraries were sequenced paired-end with 100 bp reads on an Illumina HiSeq2000. Per the source publication's procedure: SOAPnuke was used to process the raw data, throwing out any read that contained adapters or uncalled bases, had a mean Phred below 15, or lacked an exact constant-primer or identifier match. High-quality paired reads were merged using COPE v1.2.5, and each unique nucleotide sequence was defined as a clonotype. Clonotypes were aligned to IMGT TRBV, TRBD and TRBJ reference segments using MiTCR v1.1. Only V-J combinations with frequency above 0.0001, covering 99.2% of repertoires, were analysed. A TCS score was defined as the ratio between F50 (clonal expansion) and ExV (chaos), using BLOSUM62-based TCRdist between CDR3 peptides within each V-J. Welch's t-statistics and random forest reduced some 510 V-J features to 10 to 15, which were used in a naive Bayes classifier (R e1071). The public reads were reprocessed in TCRdb via fastp at Q25 and MiXCR, keeping in-frame beta chains. Each record represents a unique CDR3 protein, reported with the most common genes and DNA among its rows. What appears here as the V and J calls and clone size reflects TCRdb's work, not the paper's. Here the sample has roughly 720,000 distinct CDR3 sequences; roughly 17% occur a single time. About 14% of the sample belongs to the ten largest clones.

From cysteine to phenylalanine, the CDR3 is 13 amino acids long. Left in the record is the CDR3 DNA by itself, 39 bases read in frame from the first base. CDR1 and CDR2 are read off the germline V gene as SNHLY and FYNNEI. Trimming leaves V shorter by 5 bases and J shorter by 13 bases, with the junction holding 8 bases beyond the gene matches. The study at large found these results: In validation, the model predicted progression to ophthalmopathy with just under 71% sensitivity and 72.22% specificity, a median of 6.5 months before onset. A model built on a 13 V-J signature distinguished ophthalmopathy from stable hyperthyroidism, reaching around 88% sensitivity and around 82% specificity in cross-validation and 80%/75% in testing. No statistical method was used to set the sample size in advance, and investigators knew the group allocation. Most expanded thyroid clonotypes (frequency above 0.001) were also detected in blood, suggesting blood repertoires may reflect thyroid immune responses.

Comment on this clonotype: Its antigen is still unknown. Within one base of it there is no much larger clone, and no base qualities were kept.

Stable Graves' hyperthyroidism was defined as the absence of progression to ophthalmopathy over 18 months of follow-up. Hyperthyroidism patients were aged 18 to 65 years and newly diagnosed, with disease duration of less than 2 months. Exclusion was applied to patients with uncontrolled infections, other autoimmune diseases, pregnancy or lactation. Clinical symptoms, serum thyroxine and TRAb, thyroid ultrasound, and orbital computed tomography formed the basis for the diagnoses. PBMCs were isolated from 8 to 10 ml of fresh peripheral blood by Ficoll-Paque density gradient centrifugation. Trizol reagent was used to extract total RNA, and RNA quality was then checked on an Agilent 2100 Bioanalyzer.

This receptor chain uses TRBV2 and TRBJ2-3; 11 bases in the middle match TRBD2. Material for sequencing was blood. The receptor was isolated from a man over 45 with Graves' hyperthyroidism. This receptor has the CDR3 CASSKGLAVIEYF. The nucleotide sequence is TGTGCCAGCAGTAAGGGACTAGCGGTTATCGAGTATTTT. The reference TRBV2 and TRBJ2-3 proteins fill in what lies around the CDR3, so the full variable domain reads EPEVTQTPSHQVTQMGQEVILRCVPISNHLYFYWYRQILGQKVEFLVSFYNNEISEKSEIFDDQFSVERPDGSNFTLKIRSTKLEDSAMYFCASSKGLAVIEYFGPGTRLTVL.